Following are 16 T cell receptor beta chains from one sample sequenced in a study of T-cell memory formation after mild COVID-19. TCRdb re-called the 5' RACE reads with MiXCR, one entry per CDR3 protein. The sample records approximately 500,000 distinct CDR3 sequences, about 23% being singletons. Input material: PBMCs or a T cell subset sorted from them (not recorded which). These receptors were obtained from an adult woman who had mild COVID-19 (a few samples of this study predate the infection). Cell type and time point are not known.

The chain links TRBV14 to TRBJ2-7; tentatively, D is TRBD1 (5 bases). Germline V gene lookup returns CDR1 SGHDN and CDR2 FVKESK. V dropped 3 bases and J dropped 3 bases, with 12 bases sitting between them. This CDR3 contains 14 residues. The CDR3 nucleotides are TGTGCCAGCAGCCAGCGTGGACACTTCTACGAGCAGTACTTC. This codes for CASSQRGHFYEQYF.

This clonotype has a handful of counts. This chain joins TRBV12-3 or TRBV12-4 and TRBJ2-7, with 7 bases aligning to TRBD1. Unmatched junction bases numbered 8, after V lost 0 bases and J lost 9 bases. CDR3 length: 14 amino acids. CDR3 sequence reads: CASSLATGSGWQYF. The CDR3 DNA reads TGTGCCAGCAGTTTAGCGACAGGGTCAGGTTGGCAGTACTTC.

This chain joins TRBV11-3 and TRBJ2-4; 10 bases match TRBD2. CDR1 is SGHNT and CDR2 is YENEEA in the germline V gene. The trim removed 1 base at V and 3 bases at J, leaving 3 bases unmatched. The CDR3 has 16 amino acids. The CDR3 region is CASSLGASGSKNIQYF. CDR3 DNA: TGTGCCAGCAGCTTAGGGGCTAGCGGGAGCAAAAACATTCAGTACTTC.

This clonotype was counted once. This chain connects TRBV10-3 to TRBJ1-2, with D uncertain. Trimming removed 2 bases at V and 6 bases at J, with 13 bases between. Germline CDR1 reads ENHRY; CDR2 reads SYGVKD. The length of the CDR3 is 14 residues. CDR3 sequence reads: CAISELLGRNGYTF. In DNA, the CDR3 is TGTGCCATCAGTGAGCTTCTAGGGAGGAATGGCTACACCTTC.

The CDR3 protein is CASTFSAFWAGSTEAFF. Here the CDR3 DNA reads TGTGCCAGCACCTTTAGTGCCTTTTGGGCAGGGAGCACTGAAGCTTTCTTT. The rearrangement uses TRBV5-6 and TRBJ1-1; tentatively, D is TRBD1 (5 bases). V gave up 6 bases and J gave up 4 bases, with 25 bases separating them. This CDR3 is 17 amino acids long. CDR1 and CDR2 from the germline V gene are SGHDT and YYEEEE. The variable domain in full, with the rest retrieved from reference TRBV5-6 and TRBJ1-1, is DAGVTQSPTHLIKTRGQQVTLRCSPKSGHDTVSWYQQALGQGPQFIFQYYEEEERQRGNFPDRFSGHQFPNYSSELNVNALLLGDSALYLCASTFSAFWAGSTEAFFGQGTRLTVV.

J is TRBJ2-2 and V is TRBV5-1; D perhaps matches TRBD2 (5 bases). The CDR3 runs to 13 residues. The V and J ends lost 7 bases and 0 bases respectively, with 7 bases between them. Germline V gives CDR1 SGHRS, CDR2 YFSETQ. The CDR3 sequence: CASSEANTGELFF. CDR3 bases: TGCGCCAGCTCGGAGGCGAACACCGGGGAGCTGTTTTTT. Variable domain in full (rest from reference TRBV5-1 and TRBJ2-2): KAGVTQTPRYLIKTRGQQVTLSCSPISGHRSVSWYQQTPGQGLQFLFEYFSETQRNKGNFPGRFSGRQFSNSRSEMNVSTLELGDSALYLCASSEANTGELFFGEGSRLTVL.

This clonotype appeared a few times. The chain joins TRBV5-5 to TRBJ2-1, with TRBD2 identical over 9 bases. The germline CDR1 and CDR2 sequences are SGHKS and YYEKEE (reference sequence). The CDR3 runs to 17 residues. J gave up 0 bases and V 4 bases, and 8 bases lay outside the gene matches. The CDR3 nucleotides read TGTGCCAGCAGCGCGATGCTAGCGGGGTACTCCTACAATGAGCAGTTCTTC. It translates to CASSAMLAGYSYNEQFF.

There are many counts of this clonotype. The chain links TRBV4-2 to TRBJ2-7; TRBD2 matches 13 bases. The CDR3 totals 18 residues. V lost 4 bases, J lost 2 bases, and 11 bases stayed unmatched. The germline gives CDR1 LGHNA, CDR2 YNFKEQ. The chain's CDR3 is CASSRLPGLAGEAYEQYF. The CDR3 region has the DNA TGTGCCAGCAGCCGACTCCCTGGACTAGCGGGGGAGGCCTACGAGCAGTACTTC.

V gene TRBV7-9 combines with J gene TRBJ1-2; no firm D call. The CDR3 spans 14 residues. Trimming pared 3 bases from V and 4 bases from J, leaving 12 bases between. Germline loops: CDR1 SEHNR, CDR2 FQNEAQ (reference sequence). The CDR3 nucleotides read TGTGCCAGCAGCTTGGGAACAGAGGCCTATGGCTACACCTTC. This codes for CASSLGTEAYGYTF.

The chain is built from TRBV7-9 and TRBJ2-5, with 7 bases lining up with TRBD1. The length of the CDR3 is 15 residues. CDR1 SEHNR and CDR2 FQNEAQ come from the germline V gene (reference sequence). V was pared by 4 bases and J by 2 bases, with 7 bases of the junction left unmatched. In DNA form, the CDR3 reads TGTGCCAGCAGCTCAAGGACAGGCCTACAAGAGACCCAGTACTTC. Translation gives CASSSRTGLQETQYF. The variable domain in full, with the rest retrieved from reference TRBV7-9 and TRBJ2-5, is DTGVSQNPRHKITKRGQNVTFRCDPISEHNRLYWYRQTLGQGPEFLTYFQNEAQLEKSRLLSDRFSAERPKGSFSTLEIQRTEQGDSAMYLCASSSRTGLQETQYFGPGTRLLVL.

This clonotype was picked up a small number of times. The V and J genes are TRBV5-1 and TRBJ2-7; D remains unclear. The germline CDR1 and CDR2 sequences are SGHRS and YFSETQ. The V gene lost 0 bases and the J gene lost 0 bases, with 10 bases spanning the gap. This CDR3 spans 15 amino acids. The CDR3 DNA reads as TGCGCCAGCAGCTTGGACGCGCCTAGCTCCTACGAGCAGTACTTC. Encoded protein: CASSLDAPSSYEQYF.

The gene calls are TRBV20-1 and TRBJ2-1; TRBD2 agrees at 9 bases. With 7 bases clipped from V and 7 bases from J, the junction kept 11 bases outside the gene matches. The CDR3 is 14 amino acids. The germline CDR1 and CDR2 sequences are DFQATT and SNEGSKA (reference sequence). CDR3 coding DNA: TGCAGTGGGAGCGCGGGGGGGCCGGTAAATGAGCAGTTCTTC. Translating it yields CSGSAGGPVNEQFF.

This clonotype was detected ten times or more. This CDR3 is CASSLQGSGQPQHF. For the CDR3, the DNA is TGTGCCAGCAGTTTGCAGGGGTCTGGTCAGCCCCAGCATTTT. V and J are TRBV12-3 or TRBV12-4 and TRBJ1-5; a weak D match, TRBD1 (6 bases). Trimming removed 3 bases at V and 6 bases at J, with 12 bases between. This CDR3 region has 14 residues.

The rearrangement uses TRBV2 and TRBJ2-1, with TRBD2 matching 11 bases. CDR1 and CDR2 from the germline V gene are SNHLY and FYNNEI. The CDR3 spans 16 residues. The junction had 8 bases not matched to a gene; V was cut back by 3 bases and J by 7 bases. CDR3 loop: CASSDRRTSGLNEQFF. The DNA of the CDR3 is TGTGCCAGCAGTGATCGTCGGACTAGCGGGTTGAATGAGCAGTTCTTC.

The CDR3 region is CASSQELDSSYEQYF. The DNA of the CDR3 is TGTGCCAGCAGCCAAGAATTAGACAGCTCCTACGAGCAGTACTTC. V gene TRBV3-1 combines with J gene TRBJ2-7, with a possible D match to TRBD1 (5 bases). The CDR3 is 15 amino acids. Germline V gene data show CDR1 as LGHDT and CDR2 as YNNKEL (reference sequence). V lost 0 bases to trimming and J lost 0 bases, with 9 bases between them.

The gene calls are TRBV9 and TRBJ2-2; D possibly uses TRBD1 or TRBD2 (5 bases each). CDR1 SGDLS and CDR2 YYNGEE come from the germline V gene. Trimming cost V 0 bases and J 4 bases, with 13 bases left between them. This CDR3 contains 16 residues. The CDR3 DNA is TGTGCCAGCAGCGTAGTGGCCGGGACCTTCACCGGGGAGCTGTTTTTT. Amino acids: CASSVVAGTFTGELFF.